Each of the 15 T cell receptor beta chains below was sequenced from the same sample in a study of CD8+CD57+ T cells in acquired aplastic anemia. Both TCR beta VDJ combination and CDR3 sequence profiling were carried out. Genomic DNA was the template for this profiling. TCRdb reprocessed the reads via MiXCR and lists one record per CDR3 protein. The sample holds about 150,000 distinct CDR3 sequences, about 48% seen once. CD8+CD57+ cell expansion, shown by flow cytometry, had occurred in the patients selected for sequencing. The sample consisted of sorted CD4+, CD8+, or CD8+CD57+ T cells (not recorded which) from PBMCs. The receptors originated from a human donor with aplastic anemia.

The rearrangement joins TRBV7-9 to TRBJ2-5; no clear D gene. V was pared by 5 bases and J by 5 bases, with 15 bases between. CDR3 length: 14 amino acids. Germline V CDR1 and CDR2: SEHNR, FQNEAQ (reference sequence). In DNA, the CDR3 is TGTGCCAGCAGCCCCCCGGCGACAAGGGAGACCCAGTACTTC. It codes for CASSPPATRETQYF.

This clonotype was counted at least ten times. The J gene is TRBJ1-5, the V gene TRBV4-1; D is ambiguous. Germline lookup yields CDR1 MGHRA and CDR2 YSYEKL. V lost 1 base and J lost 0, with 7 bases in between. This CDR3 is 15 amino acids long. CDR3 in DNA: TGCGCCAGCAGCCAAGTTGGAGATAGCAATCAGCCCCAGCATTTT. Protein sequence: CASSQVGDSNQPQHF.

The table lists this clonotype with many counts. This chain links TRBV7-9 with TRBJ1-6; D uncertain. The CDR3 sequence is 16 residues long. V lost 1 base and J 8 bases, leaving 15 bases between the germline ends. The germline gives CDR1 SEHNR, CDR2 FQNEAQ (reference sequence). The CDR3 nucleotides read TGTGCCAGCAGCTTAGAGGGCGGATACGGGTATTCACCCCTCCACTTT. It specifies CASSLEGGYGYSPLHF.

This clonotype was seen at least ten times. This chain joins TRBV19 and TRBJ2-3; D is perhaps TRBD1 (5 bases). CDR3 length: 15 residues. Trimming left V 3 bases short and J 2 bases short, with 12 bases between. Germline assignment: CDR1 LNHDA and CDR2 SQIVND (reference sequence). The CDR3 sequence is CASSMYPRDTDTQYF. DNA of the CDR3: TGTGCCAGTAGTATGTACCCCAGGGACACAGATACGCAGTATTTT.

There are many counts of this clonotype. The gene calls are TRBV7-8 and TRBJ2-2; maybe TRBD2 (5 bases). V dropped 5 bases and J dropped 1 base, with 17 bases sitting between them. This CDR3 comprises 17 residues. Germline CDR1 and CDR2: SGHVS and FQNEAQ. CDR3 coding DNA: TGTGCCAGCAGCCCCCTCGAGGGAGCGATGAACACCGGGGAGCTGTTTTTT. Protein sequence: CASSPLEGAMNTGELFF. Full variable domain (remainder filled in from reference TRBV7-8 and TRBJ2-2): GAGVSQSPRYKVAKRGQDVALRCDPISGHVSLFWYQQALGQGPEFLTYFQNEAQLDKSGLPSDRFFAERPEGSVSTLKIQRTQQEDSAVYLCASSPLEGAMNTGELFFGEGSRLTVL.

There are many counts of this clonotype. The chain joins TRBV2 to TRBJ2-3; possibly TRBD1 for D (6 bases). V was shortened by 10 bases and J by 5 bases, with 10 bases between the two germline ends. Germline CDR1 SNHLY, CDR2 FYNNEI. The CDR3 is made up of 11 amino acids. DNA for the CDR3: TGTGCCACCCGACAGGAAGATACGCAGTATTTT. Its translation is CATRQEDTQYF.

This rearrangement joins TRBV29-1 to TRBJ2-1; D is uncertain. Germline CDR1 and CDR2: SQVTM and ANQGSEA. V was cut by 3 bases and J by 3 bases, with 12 bases left in between. This CDR3 has 14 residues. CDR3 nucleotide sequence: TGCAGCGTTGAGTCGCCTGCCGTCTACAATGAGCAGTTCTTC. Its protein product is CSVESPAVYNEQFF.

Written as DNA, the CDR3 is TGCAGCGGGCCCGGACAGGGGTCCTACAATGAGCAGTTCTTC. Translated, it gives CSGPGQGSYNEQFF. The chain carries TRBV29-1 and TRBJ2-1; TRBD1 agrees at 9 bases. Germline V gives CDR1 SQVTM, CDR2 ANQGSEA. The CDR3 covers 14 residues. Losses at the gene ends were 7 bases for V and 1 base for J; bases not matched to a gene: 5.

This clonotype occurred once. The CDR3, as DNA: TGTGCCAGCAGCACACAGGGGTACAATGAGCAGTTCTTC. It specifies CASSTQGYNEQFF. V and J are TRBV7-2 and TRBJ2-1, with TRBD1 matching 7 bases. The germline gives CDR1 SGHTA, CDR2 FQGNSA. The CDR3 has 13 residues. The V and J ends lost 5 bases and 4 bases, in that order; junction bases with no gene match: 2. Together with reference TRBV7-2 and TRBJ2-1, the CDR3 gives the full variable domain: GAGVSQSPSNKVTEKGKDVELRCDPISGHTALYWYRQSLGQGLEFLIYFQGNSAPDKSGLPSDRFSAERTGGSVSTLTIQRTQQEDSAVYLCASSTQGYNEQFFGPGTRLTVL.

This clonotype was counted many times. The gene calls are TRBV19 and TRBJ2-1; TRBD2 aligns across 9 bases. Germline V lookup: CDR1 LNHDA, CDR2 SQIVND (reference sequence). CDR3 length: 19 residues. After removal of 3 bases from V and 4 bases from J, the junction contained 16 bases not matched to a gene. CDR3 residues: CASSIRTSAVVGSYNEQFF. For the CDR3, the DNA is TGTGCCAGTAGTATTAGGACTAGCGCCGTTGTGGGTTCATACAATGAGCAGTTCTTC. The full variable domain, its missing parts supplied by reference TRBV19 and TRBJ2-1, is DGGITQSPKYLFRKEGQNVTLSCEQNLNHDAMYWYRQDPGQGLRLIYYSQIVNDFQKGDIAEGYSVSREKKESFPLTVTSAQKNPTAFYLCASSIRTSAVVGSYNEQFFGPGTRLTVL.

The chain uses TRBV2 and TRBJ1-6; weak D call: TRBD1 (5 bases). The CDR3 extends over 16 amino acids. CDR1 is SNHLY, CDR2 FYNNEI, per germline. The DNA of the CDR3 is TGTGCTAGACAACCAGGGTCGGCGGGCTATAATTCACCCCTCCACTTT. Encoded protein: CARQPGSAGYNSPLHF. Filled out from reference TRBV2 and TRBJ1-6, the complete variable domain reads EPEVTQTPSHQVTQMGQEVILRCVPISNHLYFYWYRQILGQKVEFLVSFYNNEISEKSEIFDDQFSVERPDGSNFTLKIRSTKLEDSAMYFCARQPGSAGYNSPLHFGNGTRLTVT.

The rearrangement links TRBV20-1 to TRBJ1-3; possibly TRBD1 for D (5 bases). Trimming shortened V by 2 bases and J by 4 bases, and 9 bases separated the two germline ends. The CDR3 sequence is 13 residues long. The germline V gene encodes CDR1 DFQATT and CDR2 SNEGSKA (reference sequence). CDR3 nucleotide sequence: TGCAGTGCTAGACAGACAGCAGGAAACACCATATATTTT. Its translation: CSARQTAGNTIYF.

The chain joins TRBV7-9 to TRBJ2-7; TRBD1 matches at 9 bases. The CDR3 extends over 14 amino acids. The germline gives CDR1 SEHNR, CDR2 FQNEAQ (reference sequence). J was trimmed by 2 bases and V by 5 bases; bases with no gene match: 4. Here the CDR3 DNA reads TGTGCCAGCAGCGACGGGACAGGGCCCTACGAGCAGTACTTC. Its protein is CASSDGTGPYEQYF. The full variable domain, with the rest looked up from reference TRBV7-9 and TRBJ2-7, is DTGVSQNPRHKITKRGQNVTFRCDPISEHNRLYWYRQTLGQGPEFLTYFQNEAQLEKSRLLSDRFSAERPKGSFSTLEIQRTEQGDSAMYLCASSDGTGPYEQYFGPGTRLTVT.

Of note for this clonotype: A single base separates this from a much larger clone, so it may be a read error. V is TRBV5-6 and J is TRBJ2-1; 12 nucleotides match TRBD2. The CDR3 contains 16 residues. The V segment lost 0 bases and the J segment 9 bases; nucleotides outside the gene matches: 7. Germline V gives CDR1 SGHDT, CDR2 YYEEEE. The chain's CDR3 is CASSLEASGRDGEQFF. CDR3 nucleotides: TGTGCCAGCAGCTTGGAGGCTAGCGGGAGGGACGGTGAGCAGTTCTTC.

With respect to this clonotype: Compared with germline, one end of the junction differs, possibly owing to a read error. V is TRBV7-7 and J is TRBJ1-5; D perhaps matches TRBD1 (6 bases). CDR1 is SSHAT and CDR2 is FNYEAQ in the germline V gene (reference sequence). This CDR3 is built from 13 residues. CDR3 in DNA: TGTGCTAGCAGCTTAGGACAGAATCAGCCCCAGCATTTT. Translated: CASSLGQNQPQHF.